The 3 T cell receptor beta chains below were found in one sample sequenced in a study of T cells in Graves' hyperthyroidism and ophthalmopathy. RNA transcripts gave rise to amplified TCR beta CDR3 regions. In the first-round RT-PCR of the TCR CDR3, the HTBI primer set was used. Each CDR3 protein is one row after TCRdb ran MiXCR on the multiplex PCR reads. The table has about 510,000 distinct CDR3 sequences, less than 15% seen once. Material: blood. The source of these receptors is a woman aged 40 to 55 with Graves' hyperthyroidism.

This clonotype was picked up many times. The gene calls are TRBV7-9 and TRBJ1-1, with D perhaps matching TRBD1 (5 bases). The CDR3 sequence is 13 residues long. CDR1 is SEHNR, CDR2 FQNEAQ, per germline (reference sequence). Trimming left V 2 bases short and J 8 bases short, with 12 bases between. The chain's CDR3 is CASSLTRDGEAFF. CDR3 in DNA: TGTGCCAGCAGCTTAACCCGGGACGGAGAAGCTTTCTTT.

There are many counts of this clonotype. The chain joins TRBV28 to TRBJ1-4; D is possibly TRBD1 (5 bases). Germline V gene lookup returns CDR1 MDHEN and CDR2 SYDVKM. The CDR3 runs 14 residues. V lost 5 bases, J lost 5 bases, and 12 bases lay in between. CDR3 coding DNA: TGTGCCAGCAGTAAACAGGTTCTAAATGAAAAACTGTTTTTT. It translates to CASSKQVLNEKLFF.

This clonotype has only a few counts. The genes are TRBV29-1 and TRBJ2-6; D gene ambiguous. From germline, CDR1 is SQVTM and CDR2 ANQGSEA. Trimming removed 4 bases from V and 0 bases from J, with 7 bases in between. This CDR3 contains 14 residues. CDR3 sequence: CSVGPYSGANVLTF. CDR3 DNA: TGCAGCGTTGGACCGTACTCTGGGGCCAACGTCCTGACTTTC.